Detailed here is one T cell receptor (beta chain). This clone's antigen is unknown. Base-call qualities are not available, and no considerably larger clone is one nucleotide away. This specimen comes from a study of T cells in localized non-small cell lung cancer (dated by TCRdb to 2018 to 2021). Describing the broader study: T cell repertoires of 236 early-stage NSCLC patients were analyzed, with tumors being compared against uninvolved tumor-adjacent lungs. All 240 or so NSCLC patients in the cohort were treatment-naive and had localized lung tumors that were resected. Of the NSCLC patients, roughly 130 were male and about 97 were female, and the mean age was about 69 years. Paper-wide results and their limitations: Because the study design was exploratory, TCR variables were selected using unadjusted p-values without false-discovery rate correction. Of the top 100 tumor clones, a median of roughly 53 were detected in paired uninvolved adjacent lung; around 27 were also among that lung's top 100. Higher blood T cell density associated with longer overall survival, while higher adjacent-lung clonality associated with shorter survival. The highest T cell clonality was observed in uninvolved tumor-adjacent lung, where clonality exceeded that of tumor, suggesting that antigenic responses were more focused in uninvolved tumor-adjacent lung. Multi-region tumor sequencing was not performed, so intratumor heterogeneity could not be excluded.

TCR beta CDR3 regions were sequenced from DNA using the immunoSEQ Assay. From the authors' description of their analysis: To compute T cell density, TCR beta template counts were normalized to usable DNA, which was estimated by amplifying housekeeping genes. The preseqR package was used to estimate richness by extrapolating to 400,000 templates for PBMC samples and to 120,000 templates for tissue samples. Clonality was defined by subtracting Pielou's evenness from one. To identify tissue-enriched TCRs, differential abundance testing was run on productive amino-acid clonotypes with a minimum total count of 5 and an alpha of 0.1. The Jaccard Index and the Morisita Overlap Index were used to measure how much the repertoires overlapped between compartments. GLIPH grouped TCR beta CDR3s together with public tetramer-defined viral CDR3s, and a viral motif had to include at least three viral sequences and also show V-gene enrichment. The immuneACCESS repertoire file appears here via TCRdb, limited to in-frame rearrangements. These files lack a portion of the clones; in checked studies, under half of the deficit traces to unresolved V genes, and the cause of the others is not known. D and trimming were read from the DNA, whereas the V and J calls and clone size are those reported in that table. This sample holds over 20,000 clones; about 80% were observed only once. The ten biggest clones cover roughly 5% of the sample.

Trimming removed 6 bases from V and 7 bases from J, leaving 16 bases between the germline ends. The CDR1 and CDR2 encoded by the germline V gene are KGHSH and LQKENI. Including the terminal cysteine and phenylalanine, the CDR3 comprises 15 residues. The CDR3 DNA has 45 bases and is translated from base 1. At diagnosis, peripheral blood, uninvolved tumor-adjacent lung and tumor were collected and were preserved as a mix of fresh-frozen and FFPE material. Blood samples were analyzed as peripheral blood mononuclear cells for TCR repertoire profiling. This receptor was identified in a man between 40 and 69 years old with stage II lung adenocarcinoma. Here the sequenced sample was PBMCs, taken before any cancer treatment. This receptor chain uses TRBV18 and TRBJ1-6; matching of 6 bases hints at TRBD1 as the D gene. At the DNA level, the sequence is TGTGCCAGCTCGCCGGGAGGCGGGGGCAATTCACCCCTCCACTTT. Translated, this gives CASSPGGGGNSPLHF.